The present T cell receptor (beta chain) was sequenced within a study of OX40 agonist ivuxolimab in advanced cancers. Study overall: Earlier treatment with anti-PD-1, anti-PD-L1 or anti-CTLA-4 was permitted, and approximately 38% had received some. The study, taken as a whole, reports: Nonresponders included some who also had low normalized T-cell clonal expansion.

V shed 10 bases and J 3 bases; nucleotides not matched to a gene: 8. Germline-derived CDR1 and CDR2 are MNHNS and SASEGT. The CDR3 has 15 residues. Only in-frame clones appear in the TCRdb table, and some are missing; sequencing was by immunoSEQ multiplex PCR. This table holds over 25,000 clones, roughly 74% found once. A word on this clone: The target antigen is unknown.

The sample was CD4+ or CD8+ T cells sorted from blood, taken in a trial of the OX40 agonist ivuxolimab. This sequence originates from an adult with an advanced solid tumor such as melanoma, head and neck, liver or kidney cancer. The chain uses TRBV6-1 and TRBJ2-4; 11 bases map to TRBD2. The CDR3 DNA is TGTGCCACCCAACTAGCGGGGGTCAACAAAAACATTCAGTACTTC. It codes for CATQLAGVNKNIQYF.